A single sample is the source of the 4 T cell receptor beta chains below, sequenced in a study of naive and memory T cell subsets. An equimolar mix of two oligonucleotides served as the beta constant-region primer for TRBC1 and TRBC2. A single record per CDR3 protein comes from TCRdb applying MiXCR to the UMI-ligation and nested PCR reads. This sample has around 160,000 distinct CDR3 sequences, with over 15% found just once. Sequencing was performed on naive CD4+ T cells from blood. The receptors shown here come from a human donor in good health.

This clonotype has more than one count but fewer than ten. The V gene is TRBV5-1, the J gene TRBJ1-5; no reliable D call. V was pared by 4 bases and J by 5 bases, with 10 bases between. The CDR3 spans 13 residues. Germline loops: CDR1 SGHRS, CDR2 YFSETQ. CDR3 DNA: TGCGCCAGCAGCCCTGGACTGGATCAGCCCCAGCATTTT. Amino acids: CASSPGLDQPQHF.

This rearrangement joins TRBV20-1 to TRBJ1-2; 8 nucleotides align to TRBD1. Germline V gene sequence: CDR1 DFQATT, CDR2 SNEGSKA (reference sequence). CDR3 size: 15 residues. Unmatched junction bases numbered 9, after V lost 1 base and J lost 5 bases. The CDR3 DNA is TGCAGTGCTAGAGGCCCAGGGGGCGACTATTATGGCTACACCTTC. It is translated as CSARGPGGDYYGYTF.

V gene TRBV9 combines with J gene TRBJ1-2, with TRBD1 matching 10 bases. Germline-derived CDR1 and CDR2 are SGDLS and YYNGEE. The CDR3 totals 13 residues. Trimming at V came to 7 bases and at J to 8 bases, leaving 8 bases not matched to a gene. The CDR3 here is CASSRQGAGGYTF. The CDR3 region has the DNA TGTGCCAGCTCGAGACAGGGGGCCGGAGGCTACACCTTC.

The chain combines TRBV20-1 with TRBJ2-3; no clear D gene. Trimming stripped 0 bases from V and 0 bases from J, with 13 bases between. Germline lookup yields CDR1 DFQATT and CDR2 SNEGSKA (reference sequence). The CDR3 loop spans 16 amino acids. DNA for the CDR3: TGCAGTGCTAGAGAGGTGGGAAGGGTCAGCACAGATACGCAGTATTTT. This codes for CSAREVGRVSTDTQYF.